This T cell receptor (beta chain) originates from a study of CD8+ T cells in alopecia areata. Treatment defined: oral pan-JAK inhibitor, 5-10 mg twice daily. The sequencing template was cDNA reverse transcribed from extracted RNA. Libraries were prepared by immunoSEQ multiplex PCR; TCRdb keeps only in-frame clonotypes and omits some of them. The sample has a few hundred thousand clones, more than 30% seen once. CDR1 SGHTA and CDR2 FQGNSA come from the germline V gene. Trimming took off 6 bases at V and 4 bases at J, with 11 bases between the two ends. CDR3 length equals 13 residues. This clone was seen more than once but under ten times.

The sequences come from CD4+ T cells sorted from blood, collected between weeks 30 and 35, from a patient treated with tofacitinib. The chain joins TRBV7-2 to TRBJ2-3; perhaps TRBD2 as D (5 bases). The receptor was isolated from a human donor with alopecia areata. The CDR3 DNA sequence: TGTGCCAGCAGTCAGGACTTTGCAGATACGCAGTATTTT. Its protein is CASSQDFADTQYF.